Listed below are T cell receptor beta chains from one sample, sequenced in a study of shared clonotypes between healthy human individuals. Sequencing was performed with immunoSEQ multiplex PCR; in TCRdb, only in-frame clones are kept and a portion is missing. The repertoire holds 600,000 to 750,000 clones, with over 60% as singletons. The sequenced material came from memory CD4+ T cells sorted from blood. The origin of the receptors is a woman in her twenties or thirties in good health. Each CDR3 is given with its conserved first and last residue. D genes are given only for firm matches. Rows give clone size only sometimes, using once, few, many, or a class for an expanded clone.

d_gene: NA
v_gene: TRBV2
j_gene: TRBJ2-3
abundance: NA
CDR3nt: TGTGCCAGCAGTGTGCATGGTACAGATACGCAGTATTTT
CDR3aa: CASSVHGTDTQYF

d_gene: TRBD1
v_gene: TRBV7-2
j_gene: TRBJ1-5
abundance: NA
CDR3nt: TGTGCCAGCAGCTTAGTTGGGACAGGGCTTAGCAATCAGCCCCAGCATTTT
CDR3aa: CASSLVGTGLSNQPQHF

d_gene: NA
v_gene: TRBV18
j_gene: TRBJ2-7
abundance: NA
CDR3nt: TGTGCCAGCTCACCACCCGGGGCGGTATACGAGCAGTACTTC
CDR3aa: CASSPPGAVYEQYF

d_gene: NA
v_gene: TRBV7-5
j_gene: TRBJ1-5
abundance: NA
CDR3nt: TGTGCCAGCAGCTTAGGGGAAAAGCCCCAGCATTTT
CDR3aa: CASSLGEKPQHF

d_gene: NA
v_gene: TRBV5-1
j_gene: TRBJ2-2
abundance: once
CDR3nt: TGCGCCAGCAGCTTGTGGGACCGAAACACCGGGGAGCTGTTTTTT
CDR3aa: CASSLWDRNTGELFF

d_gene: NA
v_gene: TRBV2
j_gene: TRBJ1-1
abundance: NA
CDR3nt: TGTGCCAGCATGCGGGGAGGCACTGAAGCTTTCTTT
CDR3aa: CASMRGGTEAFF

d_gene: TRBD2
v_gene: TRBV6-5
j_gene: TRBJ2-7
abundance: NA
CDR3nt: TGTGCCAGCAGTTCAGGACTAGCGGGAGCCAACGAGCAGTACTTC
CDR3aa: CASSSGLAGANEQYF

d_gene: NA
v_gene: TRBV5-1
j_gene: TRBJ2-2
abundance: NA
CDR3nt: TGCGCCAGCAGCTTGCACGGGGGCAGAGCCGGGGAGCTGTTTTTT
CDR3aa: CASSLHGGRAGELFF

d_gene: TRBD2
v_gene: TRBV18
j_gene: TRBJ2-7
abundance: NA
CDR3nt: TGTGCCAGCTCCTCGGGGACTAGGGGTGAGCAGTACTTC
CDR3aa: CASSSGTRGEQYF

d_gene: NA
v_gene: TRBV6-1
j_gene: TRBJ2-2
abundance: NA
CDR3nt: TGTGCCAGCAGTGCCCAAAACCCAAGGAACACCGGGGAGCTGTTTTTT
CDR3aa: CASSAQNPRNTGELFF

d_gene: TRBD2
v_gene: TRBV2
j_gene: TRBJ2-1
abundance: NA
CDR3nt: TGTGCCAGCAGTGAAGCCCCCCTAGCGGGCCGGTTCTTC
CDR3aa: CASSEAPLAGRFF

d_gene: NA
v_gene: TRBV19
j_gene: TRBJ2-1
abundance: few
CDR3nt: TGTGCCAGCTACGGGGTAGGGGGGAGAGGAGGAAGGAATGAGCAGTTCTTC
CDR3aa: CASYGVGGRGGRNEQFF

d_gene: TRBD1
v_gene: TRBV15
j_gene: TRBJ1-1
abundance: NA
CDR3nt: TGTGCCACCAGCAGACAGGGGGTCGTTGGGCTAGCTTTCTTT
CDR3aa: CATSRQGVVGLAFF

d_gene: TRBD1
v_gene: TRBV5-1
j_gene: TRBJ2-1
abundance: NA
CDR3nt: TGCGCCAGCAGCTCCGGACAGGAAGGGTTAAATGAGCAGTTCTTC
CDR3aa: CASSSGQEGLNEQFF

d_gene: NA
v_gene: TRBV29-1
j_gene: TRBJ1-2
abundance: NA
CDR3nt: TGCAGCGTTGAGACAGGTGTCTATGGCTACACCTTC
CDR3aa: CSVETGVYGYTF

d_gene: NA
v_gene: TRBV28
j_gene: TRBJ2-5
abundance: NA
CDR3nt: TGTGCCAGCAGTTTGTGGACAGCCCAAGAGACCCAGTACTTC
CDR3aa: CASSLWTAQETQYF

d_gene: NA
v_gene: TRBV6-1
j_gene: TRBJ1-2
abundance: NA
CDR3nt: TGTGCCAGCAGGGACAGAGCCTTAACGGATGGCTACACCTTC
CDR3aa: CASRDRALTDGYTF

d_gene: TRBD1
v_gene: TRBV13
j_gene: TRBJ2-3
abundance: many
CDR3nt: TGTGCCAGCAGCTTAAGGACAGGATCTACTAGCACAGATACGCAGTATTTT
CDR3aa: CASSLRTGSTSTDTQYF

d_gene: NA
v_gene: TRBV18
j_gene: TRBJ2-3
abundance: NA
CDR3nt: TGTGCCAGTTCATATGAGATGGGAGATACGCAGTATTTT
CDR3aa: CASSYEMGDTQYF

d_gene: NA
v_gene: TRBV19
j_gene: TRBJ2-7
abundance: NA
CDR3nt: TGTGCCAGTAGTCCCCTAGGTGAGGGAGCAGAGAACGAGCAGTACTTC
CDR3aa: CASSPLGEGAENEQYF

d_gene: TRBD2
v_gene: TRBV28
j_gene: TRBJ2-1
abundance: NA
CDR3nt: TGTGCCAGCAGTTTCCTTGGGACTAGGAATGAGCAGTTCTTC
CDR3aa: CASSFLGTRNEQFF

d_gene: TRBD2
v_gene: TRBV18
j_gene: TRBJ2-7
abundance: NA
CDR3nt: TGTGCCAGCTCGGGGGGGACGGGACGGACCTACGAGCAGTACTTC
CDR3aa: CASSGGTGRTYEQYF

d_gene: NA
v_gene: TRBV5-1
j_gene: TRBJ2-5
abundance: NA
CDR3nt: TGCGCCAGCAGCTTGAACAGAGAGACCCAGTACTTC
CDR3aa: CASSLNRETQYF

d_gene: NA
v_gene: TRBV5-4
j_gene: TRBJ1-2
abundance: once
CDR3nt: TGTGCCAGCAGGGCCGGGACGGATTTCTATGGCTACACCTTC
CDR3aa: CASRAGTDFYGYTF

d_gene: NA
v_gene: TRBV7-2
j_gene: TRBJ1-4
abundance: NA
CDR3nt: TGTGCCAGCAGCTTTGGGGGGAGTAATGAAAAACTGTTTTTT
CDR3aa: CASSFGGSNEKLFF

d_gene: TRBD1
v_gene: TRBV19
j_gene: TRBJ2-7
abundance: NA
CDR3nt: TGTGCCAGTAGTAAAATCGCGGGACAGGGTAGGGACGAGCAGTACTTC
CDR3aa: CASSKIAGQGRDEQYF

d_gene: TRBD1
v_gene: TRBV7-8
j_gene: TRBJ1-2
abundance: NA
CDR3nt: TGTGCCAGCAGCCCGACAGGGGCAAGCTATGGCTACACCTTC
CDR3aa: CASSPTGASYGYTF

d_gene: TRBD1
v_gene: TRBV9
j_gene: TRBJ2-6
abundance: NA
CDR3nt: TGTGCCAGTCGAGGGAGACAGGGGGGCTCTGGGGCCAACGTCCTGACTTTC
CDR3aa: CASRGRQGGSGANVLTF

d_gene: NA
v_gene: TRBV10-3
j_gene: TRBJ2-7
abundance: NA
CDR3nt: TGTGCCATCAGGGCTTCGGACGAGCAGTACTTC
CDR3aa: CAIRASDEQYF

d_gene: NA
v_gene: TRBV4-2
j_gene: TRBJ1-2
abundance: NA
CDR3nt: TGTGCCAGCAGCCAAGATCGTACGGACTATGGCTACACCTTC
CDR3aa: CASSQDRTDYGYTF

d_gene: TRBD2
v_gene: TRBV10-1
j_gene: TRBJ2-7
abundance: NA
CDR3nt: TGCGCCAGCAGTGAGTCCCGGACTAGCGGGAGTCGGGACGAGCAGTACTTC
CDR3aa: CASSESRTSGSRDEQYF

d_gene: NA
v_gene: TRBV5-1
j_gene: TRBJ2-3
abundance: NA
CDR3nt: TGCGCCAGCCGCCCCCAACCCGCAAGGGGGGGAGATACGCAGTATTTT
CDR3aa: CASRPQPARGGDTQYF

d_gene: TRBD1
v_gene: TRBV19
j_gene: TRBJ1-5
abundance: NA
CDR3nt: TGTGCCAGTAGAACCTTCGGGGACAGGGGGCGCGGGAGCAATCAGCCCCAGCATTTT
CDR3aa: CASRTFGDRGRGSNQPQHF

d_gene: NA
v_gene: TRBV7-2
j_gene: TRBJ2-7
abundance: NA
CDR3nt: TGTGCCAGCAGCTCCCCCTCGACACCCCCCTACGAGCAGTACTTC
CDR3aa: CASSSPSTPPYEQYF

d_gene: NA
v_gene: TRBV19
j_gene: TRBJ2-5
abundance: few
CDR3nt: TGTGCCAGTAGTATTGTTGGCAGGGCCCGGCAAGAGACCCAGTACTTC
CDR3aa: CASSIVGRARQETQYF

d_gene: TRBD1
v_gene: TRBV29-1
j_gene: TRBJ1-2
abundance: NA
CDR3nt: TGCAGCGTTGGGATGAGGGCAGGGGGAGGCTACACCTTC
CDR3aa: CSVGMRAGGGYTF

d_gene: NA
v_gene: TRBV7-8
j_gene: TRBJ2-7
abundance: NA
CDR3nt: TGTGCCAGCAGCTTTTCTAACTACGAGCAGTACTTC
CDR3aa: CASSFSNYEQYF

d_gene: TRBD2
v_gene: TRBV5-1
j_gene: TRBJ2-3
abundance: NA
CDR3nt: TGCGCCAGCAGCTTGCCTAGCGGGAGGGATACGCAGTATTTT
CDR3aa: CASSLPSGRDTQYF

d_gene: TRBD1
v_gene: TRBV30
j_gene: TRBJ1-1
abundance: NA
CDR3nt: TGTGCCTGTACACCGACGACAGGGGGCACTGAAGCTTTCTTT
CDR3aa: CACTPTTGGTEAFF

d_gene: NA
v_gene: TRBV2
j_gene: TRBJ2-2
abundance: NA
CDR3nt: TGTGCCAGCGCCCCGGGGTGGTCAACCGGGGAGCTGTTTTTT
CDR3aa: CASAPGWSTGELFF

d_gene: NA
v_gene: TRBV11-2
j_gene: TRBJ1-2
abundance: once
CDR3nt: TGTGCCAGCAGCCGAGAGGGGGATGGCTACACCTTC
CDR3aa: CASSREGDGYTF

d_gene: NA
v_gene: TRBV14
j_gene: TRBJ1-3
abundance: NA
CDR3nt: TGTGCCAGCAGCCAACCCGGGACAGGAAACACCATATATTTT
CDR3aa: CASSQPGTGNTIYF

d_gene: NA
v_gene: TRBV6-1
j_gene: TRBJ1-1
abundance: NA
CDR3nt: TGTGCCATACATCGGGGGCCGGGGACTGAAGCTTTCTTT
CDR3aa: CAIHRGPGTEAFF

d_gene: TRBD1
v_gene: TRBV27
j_gene: TRBJ1-2
abundance: NA
CDR3nt: TGTGCCAGCAGTGCGGCCGCACAGGGGAGAACCTATGGCTACACCTTC
CDR3aa: CASSAAAQGRTYGYTF

d_gene: TRBD2
v_gene: TRBV28
j_gene: TRBJ2-1
abundance: NA
CDR3nt: TGTGCCAGCAACCCAGGACTAGCGGTCTATGAGCAGTTCTTC
CDR3aa: CASNPGLAVYEQFF

d_gene: NA
v_gene: TRBV11-1
j_gene: TRBJ1-1
abundance: NA
CDR3nt: TGTGCCAGCAGCTCCCCTCGGGCCCAGAACACTGAAGCTTTCTTT
CDR3aa: CASSSPRAQNTEAFF

d_gene: TRBD1
v_gene: TRBV19
j_gene: TRBJ2-3
abundance: NA
CDR3nt: TGTGCCAGTAGTATACCCGGGACAGGGGTAATCACAGATACGCAGTATTTT
CDR3aa: CASSIPGTGVITDTQYF

d_gene: NA
v_gene: TRBV2
j_gene: TRBJ2-7
abundance: once
CDR3nt: TGTGCCAGCAGTGACTGGGGAGAGCAGTACTTC
CDR3aa: CASSDWGEQYF

d_gene: NA
v_gene: TRBV7-9
j_gene: TRBJ1-4
abundance: NA
CDR3nt: TGTGCCAGCAGCTTAGGGCGGCTAGTTAATGAAAAACTGTTTTTT
CDR3aa: CASSLGRLVNEKLFF

d_gene: NA
v_gene: TRBV2
j_gene: TRBJ2-4
abundance: NA
CDR3nt: TGTGCCAGCAAGGGGGGCTTCAGCCAAGCCAAAAACATTCAGTACTTC
CDR3aa: CASKGGFSQAKNIQYF

d_gene: TRBD2
v_gene: TRBV9
j_gene: TRBJ2-7
abundance: NA
CDR3nt: TGTGCCAGCAGCCCACACACAACCGCCCGGGGGGGTTACGAGCAGTACTTC
CDR3aa: CASSPHTTARGGYEQYF

d_gene: NA
v_gene: TRBV7-9
j_gene: TRBJ2-3
abundance: few
CDR3nt: TGTGCCAGCAGCAGGGGACTCCCGAGCACAGATACGCAGTATTTT
CDR3aa: CASSRGLPSTDTQYF

d_gene: NA
v_gene: TRBV28
j_gene: TRBJ1-3
abundance: NA
CDR3nt: TGTGCCAGCAGTTTGAGCGGAAACACCATATATTTT
CDR3aa: CASSLSGNTIYF

d_gene: NA
v_gene: TRBV6-4
j_gene: TRBJ2-1
abundance: NA
CDR3nt: TGTGCCAGCAATTCCCGACTAGAAAGCTCCTACAATGAGCAGTTCTTC
CDR3aa: CASNSRLESSYNEQFF

d_gene: TRBD1
v_gene: TRBV29-1
j_gene: TRBJ1-1
abundance: NA
CDR3nt: TGCAGCGCCGCGGACAGGGATGCTTTCTTT
CDR3aa: CSAADRDAFF

d_gene: TRBD2
v_gene: TRBV7-9
j_gene: TRBJ2-1
abundance: NA
CDR3nt: TGTGCCAGCAGCTGGGCGGGACTAGCGGGAGTAAACAATGAGCAGTTCTTC
CDR3aa: CASSWAGLAGVNNEQFF

d_gene: TRBD2
v_gene: TRBV5-1
j_gene: TRBJ2-7
abundance: NA
CDR3nt: TGCGCCAGCAGCTTGGGTGGTAGCGGGAGTGCGTGGGAGCAGTACTTC
CDR3aa: CASSLGGSGSAWEQYF

d_gene: NA
v_gene: TRBV27
j_gene: TRBJ2-6
abundance: NA
CDR3nt: TGTGCCAGCAGTTTCTGGGGGACCGGGGCCAACGTCCTGACTTTC
CDR3aa: CASSFWGTGANVLTF